The present TCR beta chain was sequenced within a study of T cells expressing NK-cell markers. TCRdb reprocessed the 5' RACE reads; each CDR3 protein has one entry and no DNA is given. The ten most abundant clones cover around 20% of a sample with about 190,000 distinct CDR3 sequences. The CDR3 consists of 21 residues. V is TRBV21-1 and J is TRBJ1-1; TCRdb lists TRBD1, though no DNA is available to test this call. TRBV21-1 is noted as a pseudogene. The receptor was derived from a man between 18 and 69 years old in good health. The sample taken for sequencing was blood T cells: a sorted CD56 or NKG2C T cell subset, CD4+ or CD8+ T cells, or bulk PBMC T cells (not recorded which). CDR3 residues: CASSKAHSPLTVSLLNTEAFF.